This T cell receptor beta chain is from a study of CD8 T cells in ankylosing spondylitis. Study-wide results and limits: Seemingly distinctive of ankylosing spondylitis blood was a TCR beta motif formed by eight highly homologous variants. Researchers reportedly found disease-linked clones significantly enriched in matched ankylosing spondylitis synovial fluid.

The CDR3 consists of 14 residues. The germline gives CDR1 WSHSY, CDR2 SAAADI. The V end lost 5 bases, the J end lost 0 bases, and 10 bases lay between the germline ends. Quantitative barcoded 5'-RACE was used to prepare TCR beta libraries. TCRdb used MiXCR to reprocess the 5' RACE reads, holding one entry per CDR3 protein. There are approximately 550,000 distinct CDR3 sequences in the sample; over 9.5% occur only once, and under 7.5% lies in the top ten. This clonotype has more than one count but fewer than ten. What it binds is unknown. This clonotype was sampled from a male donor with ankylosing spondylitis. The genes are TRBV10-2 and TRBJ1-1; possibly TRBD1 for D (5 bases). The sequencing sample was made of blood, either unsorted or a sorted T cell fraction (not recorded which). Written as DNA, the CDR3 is TGCGCCAGCAGTATACAGGTGATGAACACTGAAGCTTTCTTT. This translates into CASSIQVMNTEAFF.